What follows describes a single T cell receptor beta chain. The antigen remains unidentified. The CDR3 totals 17 residues. J gave up 5 bases and V 6 bases, and 10 bases lay outside the gene matches. The V gene's germline CDR1 is MDHEN and CDR2 SYDVKM. The sample is drawn from a study of cytomegalovirus exposure and HLA in healthy donors. Whole-study findings and limits: A list of approximately 160 TCR beta chains associated with cytomegalovirus was given. Presence/absence analyses supposed approximately even sequencing depth among donors. Researchers had no immune exposure information except CMV serostatus available.

Though probably carrying unrecorded immune exposures, donors were nominally healthy at sampling. The PCR ran on 60 Vbeta and 13 Jbeta primers. Clones were sequenced by immunoSEQ multiplex PCR, and TCRdb holds only the in-frame ones, with some missing. The repertoire holds 250,000 to 300,000 clones, with 84% as singletons. V and J are TRBV28 and TRBJ2-2; TRBD2 matches 12 bases. This TCR derives from a woman aged 40 to 50 in good health and CMV-seropositive. Sequencing was performed on PBMCs. The CDR3: CASRRSSGRVGTGELFF. In nucleotides, the CDR3 is TGTGCCAGCAGACGTTCTAGCGGGAGGGTAGGGACCGGGGAGCTGTTTTTT.